This entry lists 23 T cell receptor beta chains sequenced from one sample in a study of Graves' ophthalmopathy and Graves' hyperthyroidism. For repertoire sequencing, the TCR beta CDR3 regions were amplified from RNA transcripts. HTBI-primed first-round RT-PCR preceded second-round multiplex PCR. TCRdb reprocessed the multiplex PCR reads with MiXCR, giving one entry per CDR3 protein. Of 360,000 or so distinct CDR3 sequences in the sample, 18% were seen once. The sequencing input was peripheral blood. Source of these receptors: a woman under 30 with Graves' ophthalmopathy.

This clonotype has at least ten counts. The chain links TRBV12-3 or TRBV12-4 to TRBJ2-5, with 11 nucleotides matching TRBD2. V shed 7 bases and J 5 bases; nucleotides not matched to a gene: 21. The CDR3 extends over 19 amino acids. Here the CDR3 reads CASIWAPFSGRAASETQYF. CDR3 bases: TGTGCCAGCATCTGGGCCCCCTTTAGCGGGAGGGCCGCGTCGGAGACCCAGTACTTC.

This clonotype was detected ten times or more. This chain links TRBV29-1 with TRBJ1-1; D unresolved. V was pared by 5 bases and J by 1 base, with 11 bases between. Germline CDR1 SQVTM, CDR2 ANQGSEA. This CDR3 comprises 13 residues. This CDR3 reads CSVLGSQNTEAFF. The CDR3 DNA reads as TGCAGCGTTCTGGGTTCACAGAACACTGAAGCTTTCTTT. Supplemented by reference TRBV29-1 and TRBJ1-1, the full variable domain reads SAVISQKPSRDICQRGTSLTIQCQVDSQVTMMFWYRQQPGQSLTLIATANQGSEATYESGFVIDKFPISRPNLTFSTLTVSNMSPEDSSIYLCSVLGSQNTEAFFGQGTRLTVV.

This clonotype was observed many times. The chain uses TRBV10-3 and TRBJ2-2, with no clear D. Deletions cut 5 bases from V and 6 bases from J, with 7 bases between. The CDR3 is 12 residues long. CDR1 is ENHRY and CDR2 is SYGVKD in the germline V gene. The CDR3 DNA reads as TGTGCCATCAGTCGTCAGCCCGGGGAGCTGTTTTTT. Translation: CAISRQPGELFF.

In its sample, this clonotype was seen many times. CDR3 sequence: CATSDQGALEETQYF. The DNA of the CDR3 is TGTGCCACCAGTGATCAAGGGGCACTGGAGGAGACCCAGTACTTC. The rearrangement links TRBV24-1 to TRBJ2-5, with TRBD1 as a possible D gene (5 bases). Between the trimmed V and J ends, which lost 3 bases and 5 bases, there was a span of 15 bases. The germline gives CDR1 KGHDR, CDR2 SFDVKD. The CDR3 runs to 15 residues.

This clonotype was counted ten times or more. The V and J genes are TRBV20-1 and TRBJ2-2; weak D call: TRBD2 (6 bases). Deletions cut 0 bases from V and 0 bases from J, with 11 bases between. Germline V CDR1 and CDR2: DFQATT, SNEGSKA (reference sequence). The CDR3 totals 16 residues. The DNA of the CDR3 is TGCAGTGCTAGAGATTGGAGCGGGCCGAACACCGGGGAGCTGTTTTTT. This gives the protein CSARDWSGPNTGELFF.

This clonotype was observed many times. V gene TRBV6-2 or TRBV6-3 combines with J gene TRBJ2-5; tentative D call: TRBD2 (6 bases). V dropped 0 bases and J dropped 1 base, with 12 bases sitting between them. Germline assignment: CDR1 MNHEY and CDR2 SVGEGT. The CDR3 length is 16 residues. CDR3 nucleotide sequence: TGTGCCAGCAGTTACTCGATGGAGGGAGCCCAAGAGACCCAGTACTTC. This gives the protein CASSYSMEGAQETQYF.

At least ten counts were recorded for this clonotype. This chain uses TRBV6-5 with TRBJ1-5, with 9 bases lining up with TRBD1. This CDR3 is built from 14 residues. The germline CDR1 and CDR2 sequences are MNHEY and SVGAGI. V dropped 6 bases and J dropped 7; count of bases not matched to a gene: 7. Written as DNA, the CDR3 is TGTGCCAGCAGCTACAGGGGGCGCGGGCAGCCCCAGCATTTT. This sequence encodes CASSYRGRGQPQHF.

This clonotype was picked up many times. V usage is TRBV30 and J usage is TRBJ1-6; unclear D gene. V was cut by 0 bases and J by 10 bases, with 13 bases left in between. Per germline, CDR1 GTSNPN and CDR2 SVGIG (reference sequence). CDR3 length: 14 amino acids. The CDR3 sequence is CAWSVRPTGSPLHF. The CDR3, as DNA: TGTGCCTGGAGTGTAAGGCCCACTGGCTCACCCCTCCACTTT.

This clonotype has a count of ten or more. The chain couples TRBV6-5 to TRBJ2-1; 7 nucleotides align to TRBD1. V shed 7 bases and J 8 bases; nucleotides not matched to a gene: 11. This CDR3 spans 14 amino acids. Germline V CDR1 and CDR2: MNHEY, SVGAGI. The CDR3 loop is CASTGATGIDEQFF. Written as DNA, the CDR3 is TGTGCCAGCACCGGGGCGACAGGGATCGATGAGCAGTTCTTC.

This clonotype was counted only a few times. Here the CDR3 reads CASSLDGTVSSYEQYF. CDR3 nucleotides: TGTGCCAGCAGCTTAGACGGGACAGTGAGCTCCTACGAGCAGTACTTC. The chain is built from TRBV11-2 and TRBJ2-7; TRBD1 agrees at 7 bases. With 0 bases clipped from V and 0 bases from J, the junction kept 5 bases outside the gene matches. CDR3 length: 16 residues. CDR1 and CDR2 (germline): SGHAT, FQNNGV.

This clonotype occurred many times. The chain joins TRBV7-8 to TRBJ1-3; a weak D match, TRBD1 (5 bases). This CDR3 has 16 residues. Germline V gene sequence: CDR1 SGHVS, CDR2 FQNEAQ. The V and J ends lost 6 bases and 2 bases respectively, with 17 bases between them. The CDR3 here is CASSSQGISAGNTIYF. Here the CDR3 DNA reads TGTGCCAGCAGTTCCCAGGGAATCTCTGCTGGAAACACCATATATTTT.

This clonotype was detected many times. The chain recombines TRBV7-2 with TRBJ1-6, with D possibly being TRBD1 (6 bases). The CDR3 contains 16 residues. V dropped 4 bases and J dropped 8 bases, with 18 bases sitting between them. From germline, CDR1 is SGHTA and CDR2 FQGNSA. The DNA of the CDR3 is TGTGCCAGCAGCTCCCGGGCAGGGGATGGGTATTCACCCCTCCACTTT. Protein: CASSSRAGDGYSPLHF.

There are many counts of this clonotype. The chain uses TRBV7-2 and TRBJ2-5; the match to TRBD2 covers 7 bases. The CDR3 contains 16 residues. J was trimmed by 5 bases and V by 7 bases; bases with no gene match: 16. The V gene's germline CDR1 is SGHTA and CDR2 FQGNSA. The CDR3 spells CASTSLSGRGGETQYF. As DNA, the CDR3 is TGTGCCAGCACCTCCCTGTCAGGGAGGGGTGGGGAGACCCAGTACTTC.

This clonotype has ten or more counts. The V call is TRBV6-1, the J call TRBJ1-2; possible D gene TRBD1, 5 bases. Looked up from germline, CDR1 is MNHNS and CDR2 is SASEGT. The CDR3 is 12 amino acids. The CDR3 loop is CVGSQGFYGYTF. The CDR3, as DNA: TGTGTGGGATCTCAGGGCTTCTATGGCTACACCTTC.

The table lists this clonotype with a few counts. The chain links TRBV24-1 to TRBJ1-2, with D uncertain. The V gene's germline CDR1 is KGHDR and CDR2 SFDVKD. The CDR3 has 15 amino acids. V lost 5 bases and J 3 bases, leaving 15 bases between the germline ends. CDR3 loop: CATSAHGDTHYGYTF. CDR3 DNA: TGTGCCACCAGTGCCCATGGAGACACTCACTATGGCTACACCTTC.

This clonotype was detected many times. V gene TRBV6-2 or TRBV6-3 combines with J gene TRBJ1-2; the D gene is possibly TRBD1 (5 bases). Germline V gene data show CDR1 as MNHEY and CDR2 as SVGEGT. Trimming removed 7 bases from V and 4 bases from J, with 10 bases in between. The CDR3 runs to 12 residues. The CDR3 nucleotides are TGTGCCAGCAAAGCAGGGATCTATGGCTACACCTTC. This sequence encodes CASKAGIYGYTF.

This clonotype showed up many times. The J gene is TRBJ2-2, the V gene TRBV20-1, with no clear D. V lost 7 bases and J 2 bases, leaving 8 bases between the germline ends. This CDR3 is 12 amino acids long. Germline lookup yields CDR1 DFQATT and CDR2 SNEGSKA (reference sequence). The CDR3 is CSVRHNTGELFF. The CDR3 DNA reads as TGCAGTGTTCGACACAACACCGGGGAGCTGTTTTTT.

This clonotype was picked up many times. This rearrangement joins TRBV7-3 to TRBJ2-5, with 11 bases aligning to TRBD2. This CDR3 has 15 residues. V trimming: 5 bases; J trimming: 2 bases; junction bases outside the gene matches: 4. CDR1 SGHTA and CDR2 FQGTGA come from the germline V gene. The CDR3 here is CASSPTSGNQETQYF. The CDR3 region has the DNA TGTGCCAGCAGCCCGACTAGCGGGAATCAAGAGACCCAGTACTTC.

This clonotype has ten or more counts. The chain links TRBV20-1 to TRBJ1-5; 8 nucleotides align to TRBD1. V was clipped by 5 bases and J by 0 bases; unmatched bases: 6. CDR3 size: 15 residues. Looked up from germline, CDR1 is DFQATT and CDR2 is SNEGSKA (reference sequence). DNA of the CDR3: TGCAGTGCTGTCGACAGGGGCTATAGCAATCAGCCCCAGCATTTT. Translation: CSAVDRGYSNQPQHF.

The sample holds many counts of this clonotype. The chain links TRBV29-1 to TRBJ2-2, with a tentative D call TRBD2 (5 bases). Germline V gene sequence: CDR1 SQVTM, CDR2 ANQGSEA. Trimming took off 5 bases at V and 5 bases at J, with 6 bases between the two ends. CDR3 size: 11 residues. CDR3 nucleotide sequence: TGCAGCGTTAGCGGAACCGGGGAGCTGTTTTTT. The encoded protein is CSVSGTGELFF.

This clonotype was seen at least ten times. The chain joins TRBV24-1 to TRBJ2-2, with 9 bases lining up with TRBD2. The CDR3 is made up of 17 amino acids. Germline CDR1 is KGHDR and CDR2 is SFDVKD. The V segment lost 4 bases and the J segment 5 bases; nucleotides outside the gene matches: 10. The chain's CDR3 is CATSDRSGRKDTGELFF. CDR3 in DNA: TGTGCCACCAGTGACCGTAGCGGGAGAAAGGATACCGGGGAGCTGTTTTTT.

This clonotype was counted at least ten times. The V call is TRBV28, the J call TRBJ2-3, with a possible D match to TRBD2 (6 bases). The CDR3 spans 15 residues. The germline V gene encodes CDR1 MDHEN and CDR2 SYDVKM. The V and J ends lost 4 bases and 0 bases respectively, with 11 bases between them. The chain's CDR3 is CASSWREASTDTQYF. The CDR3 nucleotides are TGTGCCAGCAGTTGGAGGGAGGCTAGCACAGATACGCAGTATTTT.

This clonotype was observed at least ten times. The chain couples TRBV6-2 or TRBV6-3 to TRBJ1-6; possible D gene TRBD1, 5 bases. There are 15 residues in the CDR3. The V gene lost 7 bases and the J gene lost 4 bases, with 14 bases spanning the gap. Germline CDR1 reads MNHEY; CDR2 reads SVGEGT. The CDR3 loop reads CASIPGLEYNSPLHF. DNA of the CDR3: TGTGCCAGCATCCCGGGACTGGAATATAATTCACCCCTCCACTTT.